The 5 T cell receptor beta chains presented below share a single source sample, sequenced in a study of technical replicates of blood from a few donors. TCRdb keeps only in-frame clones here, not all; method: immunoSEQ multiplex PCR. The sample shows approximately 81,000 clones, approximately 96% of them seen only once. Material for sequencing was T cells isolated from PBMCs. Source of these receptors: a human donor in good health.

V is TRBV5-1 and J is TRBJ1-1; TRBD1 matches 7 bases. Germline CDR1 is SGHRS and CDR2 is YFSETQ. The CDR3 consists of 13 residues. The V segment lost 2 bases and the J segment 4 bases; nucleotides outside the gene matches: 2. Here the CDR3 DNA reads TGCGCCAGCAGCTTATCAGGGGGCACTGAAGCTTTCTTT. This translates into CASSLSGGTEAFF.

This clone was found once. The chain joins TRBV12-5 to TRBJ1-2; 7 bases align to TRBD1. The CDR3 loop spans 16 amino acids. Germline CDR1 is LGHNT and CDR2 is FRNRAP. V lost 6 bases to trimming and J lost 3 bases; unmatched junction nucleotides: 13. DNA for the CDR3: TGTGCTAGTGGAGACGACCCGGGACAGACTTACTATGGCTACACCTTC. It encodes CASGDDPGQTYYGYTF.

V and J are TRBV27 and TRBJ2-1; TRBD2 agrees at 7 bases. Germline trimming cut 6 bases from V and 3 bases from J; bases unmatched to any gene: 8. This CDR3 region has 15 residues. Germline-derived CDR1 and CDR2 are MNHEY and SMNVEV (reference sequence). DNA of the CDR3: TGTGCCAGCAGCGAAGCTAGCGGATTCTACAATGAGCAGTTCTTC. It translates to CASSEASGFYNEQFF.

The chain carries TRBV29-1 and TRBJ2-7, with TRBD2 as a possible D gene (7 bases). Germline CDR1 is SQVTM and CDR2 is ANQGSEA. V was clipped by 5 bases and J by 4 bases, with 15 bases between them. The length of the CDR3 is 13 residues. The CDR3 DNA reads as TGCAGCGTTTCGGAGGGGGGGCGATACGAGCAGTACTTC. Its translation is CSVSEGGRYEQYF.

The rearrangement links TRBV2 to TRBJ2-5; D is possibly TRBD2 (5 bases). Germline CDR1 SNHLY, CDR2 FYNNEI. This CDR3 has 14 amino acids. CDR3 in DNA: TGTGTATACAGCAGTAGGACTGAGCAAGAGACCCAGTACTTC. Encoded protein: CVYSSRTEQETQYF.